Below, 10 T cell receptor beta chains from the same sample are listed, as sequenced in a study of CD8 T cells in Susac syndrome. Random hexamers were used to reverse transcribe the RNA input (roughly 0.5 to 1 ug). TCRdb re-called the immunoSEQ multiplex PCR reads through MiXCR, storing one row per CDR3 protein. The table records approximately 100,000 distinct CDR3 sequences, 94% of them present only once. Input material: CD8+ T cells from PBMCs. The source of these receptors is a human donor with Susac syndrome.

The rearrangement links TRBV6-2 or TRBV6-3 to TRBJ2-2, with 7 bases matching TRBD2. With V trimmed by 7 bases and J by 4 bases, 12 bases remained unmatched. The length of the CDR3 is 16 residues. Germline CDR1 and CDR2: MNHEY and SVGEGT. For the CDR3, the DNA is TGTGCCAGCACCCCTCGCGGCGGGGGAGTCACCGGGGAGCTGTTTTTT. Encoded protein: CASTPRGGGVTGELFF.

CDR3 in DNA: TGTGCCAGCAGCGTAGTTGTGACAGGTGGGAACACCGGGGAGCTGTTTTTT. Amino acids: CASSVVVTGGNTGELFF. This chain uses TRBV9 with TRBJ2-2, with D perhaps TRBD1 (6 bases). The CDR3 is made up of 17 amino acids. Between the trimmed V and J ends, which lost 0 bases and 1 base, there was a span of 13 bases. Germline CDR1 SGDLS, CDR2 YYNGEE.

The chain has TRBV5-1 and TRBJ2-5; tentatively, D is TRBD2 (7 bases). Germline values: CDR1 SGHRS, CDR2 YFSETQ. V was cut by 7 bases and J by 2 bases, with 12 bases left in between. This CDR3 is 13 amino acids long. The CDR3 spells CASGGALQETQYF. CDR3 in DNA: TGCGCCAGCGGGGGGGCACTTCAAGAGACCCAGTACTTC.

V gene TRBV20-1 combines with J gene TRBJ2-6, with D hard to call. CDR1 DFQATT and CDR2 SNEGSKA come from the germline V gene (reference sequence). Trimming left V 0 bases short and J 0 bases short, with 3 bases between. The CDR3 has 14 residues. The CDR3 region has the DNA TGCAGTGCTAGAGAGTACTCTGGGGCCAACGTCCTGACTTTC. It yields the protein CSAREYSGANVLTF.

J is TRBJ1-6 and V is TRBV7-9, with D unclear. This CDR3 is built from 14 residues. Per germline, CDR1 SEHNR and CDR2 FQNEAQ (reference sequence). The V gene lost 5 bases and the J gene lost 7 bases, with 12 bases spanning the gap. The CDR3 sequence is CASSLGNANSPLHF. CDR3 nucleotide sequence: TGTGCCAGCAGCCTAGGTAATGCAAATTCACCCCTCCACTTT.

The chain employs TRBV20-1 and TRBJ2-3; D is uncertain. This CDR3 is 16 amino acids long. Germline CDR1 reads DFQATT; CDR2 reads SNEGSKA (reference sequence). Deletions cut 2 bases from V and 0 bases from J, with 15 bases between. The CDR3 protein is CSARILARTSTDTQYF. The CDR3 bases are TGCAGTGCTAGAATCCTTGCTAGAACTAGCACAGATACGCAGTATTTT.

This clonotype appeared once. This chain joins TRBV3-1 and TRBJ2-5; the match to TRBD1 covers 7 bases. J lost 2 bases, V lost 5 bases, and 8 bases had no gene match. Germline V CDR1 and CDR2: LGHDT, YNNKEL (reference sequence). The CDR3 has 15 residues. The CDR3 DNA sequence: TGTGCCAGCAGCTCGACCAGGGGGTGGCAAGAGACCCAGTACTTC. This encodes CASSSTRGWQETQYF.

The genes are TRBV10-3 and TRBJ2-2, with D possibly TRBD1 on 5 matching bases. With 4 bases removed from V and 6 bases from J, the gap between germline ends came to 12 bases. This CDR3 spans 14 amino acids. Germline V gene sequence: CDR1 ENHRY, CDR2 SYGVKD. Here the CDR3 DNA reads TGTGCCATCAGTGGCAACTCAGGGCCCGGGGAGCTGTTTTTT. This encodes CAISGNSGPGELFF.

The rearrangement joins TRBV7-9 to TRBJ2-1; possible D gene TRBD2, 5 bases. Germline loops: CDR1 SEHNR, CDR2 FQNEAQ (reference sequence). The V gene lost 4 bases and the J gene lost 0 bases, with 10 bases spanning the gap. CDR3 size: 15 residues. Written as DNA, the CDR3 is TGTGCCAGCAGCTCCCCTAGCAGCTCCTACAATGAGCAGTTCTTC. Translation gives CASSSPSSSYNEQFF.

V is TRBV12-3 or TRBV12-4 and J is TRBJ1-2; weak D call: TRBD1 (6 bases). V dropped 6 bases and J dropped 8 bases, with 16 bases sitting between them. The length of the CDR3 is 13 residues. CDR3 residues: CASSPLQGAGYTF. CDR3 bases: TGTGCCAGCAGCCCCTTACAGGGAGCAGGCTACACCTTC.